This entry lists 13 T cell receptor beta chains sequenced from one sample in a study of OX40 agonist ivuxolimab in advanced cancers. Assay used: immunoSEQ multiplex PCR; TCRdb lists only in-frame clones, some missing. The data hold 70,000 to 90,000 clones, with 65% to 85% observed a single time. The sample here was CD4+ or CD8+ T cells sorted from blood, taken in a trial of the OX40 agonist ivuxolimab. The receptors shown here come from an adult with an advanced solid tumor such as melanoma, head and neck, liver or kidney cancer.

The V and J genes are TRBV25-1 and TRBJ1-1, with 9 bases fitting TRBD1. This CDR3 spans 14 amino acids. Germline-derived CDR1 and CDR2 are MGHDK and SYGVNS. Trimming removed 4 bases from V and 5 bases from J; junction bases left unmatched: 5. Here the CDR3 DNA reads TGTGCCAGCAGTGTTGGCGACAGGGGGACTGAAGCTTTCTTT. As protein: CASSVGDRGTEAFF. Full variable domain (rest looked up from reference TRBV25-1 and TRBJ1-1): EADIYQTPRYLVIGTGKKITLECSQTMGHDKMYWYQQDPGMELHLIHYSYGVNSTEKGDLSSESTVSRIRTEHFPLTLESARPSHTSQYLCASSVGDRGTEAFFGQGTRLTVV.

The chain recombines TRBV20-1 with TRBJ2-3, with D possibly being TRBD1 (5 bases). V was cut by 2 bases and J by 9 bases, with 9 bases left in between. Germline values: CDR1 DFQATT, CDR2 SNEGSKA (reference sequence). The CDR3 is made up of 11 amino acids. The CDR3 DNA reads as TGCAGTGCTAGAAGCAGGGTGACGCAGTATTTT. It yields the protein CSARSRVTQYF.

The chain has TRBV2 and TRBJ1-1; possible D gene TRBD1, 6 bases. V was cut by 7 bases and J by 11 bases, with 20 bases left in between. The CDR3 runs 13 residues. Germline V gene sequence: CDR1 SNHLY, CDR2 FYNNEI. The CDR3 DNA reads TGTGCCAGCACTCTAGGGACATCCCGCCCGGCTTTCTTT. Its translation is CASTLGTSRPAFF.

V usage is TRBV11-3 and J usage is TRBJ2-1, with 8 bases fitting TRBD2. This CDR3 has 15 amino acids. Germline CDR1 reads SGHNT; CDR2 reads YENEEA. Germline trimming cut 3 bases from V and 9 bases from J; bases unmatched to any gene: 10. CDR3 region: CASSFSGAPYVEQFF. As DNA, the CDR3 is TGTGCCAGCAGCTTTAGCGGGGCACCTTACGTTGAGCAGTTCTTC.

The chain links TRBV2 to TRBJ2-1; D perhaps matches TRBD1 (7 bases). CDR1 is SNHLY and CDR2 is FYNNEI in the germline V gene. CDR3 size: 15 residues. V was shortened by 8 bases and J by 5 bases, with 19 bases between the two germline ends. CDR3 sequence: CASLFGGTANNEQFF. In DNA, the CDR3 is TGTGCCAGCTTGTTTGGAGGGACAGCAAACAATGAGCAGTTCTTC.

This sequence joins TRBV10-3 and TRBJ2-7, with 8 bases identical to TRBD2. The CDR3 has 14 residues. Trimming removed 4 bases from V and 3 bases from J; junction bases left unmatched: 5. Germline-derived CDR1 and CDR2 are ENHRY and SYGVKD. CDR3 protein: CAISAGGLNYEQYF. The CDR3 nucleotides read TGTGCCATCAGTGCGGGAGGGTTAAACTACGAGCAGTACTTC.

The chain employs TRBV7-3 and TRBJ2-3, with TRBD2 identical over 13 bases. This CDR3 spans 16 amino acids. CDR1 is SGHTA, CDR2 FQGTGA, per germline. Germline trimming cut 4 bases from V and 6 bases from J; bases unmatched to any gene: 7. CDR3 protein: CASSSQTGLAGDTQYF. CDR3 sequence (DNA): TGTGCCAGCAGCTCCCAAACGGGACTAGCGGGGGATACGCAGTATTTT.

The chain joins TRBV7-2 to TRBJ2-7; 9 bases line up with TRBD2. CDR1 and CDR2 from the germline V gene are SGHTA and FQGNSA. V shed 3 bases and J 4 bases; nucleotides not matched to a gene: 10. The CDR3 has 16 amino acids. CDR3 region: CASSFGIAGAKYEQYF. Written as DNA, the CDR3 is TGTGCCAGCAGCTTCGGGATAGCGGGAGCTAAGTACGAGCAGTACTTC.

This clone was seen more than once but under ten times. This chain joins TRBV29-1 and TRBJ1-2, with no clear D. V dropped 1 base and J dropped 4 bases, with 10 bases sitting between them. The CDR3 sequence is 13 residues long. Germline CDR1 reads SQVTM; CDR2 reads ANQGSEA. Here the CDR3 reads CSVEVSFAYGYTF. The CDR3, as DNA: TGCAGCGTTGAAGTCAGCTTCGCCTATGGCTACACCTTC.

The CDR3 sequence: CATFRDDRMANTGELFF. The CDR3 bases are TGTGCCACCTTCCGGGACGACCGGATGGCGAACACCGGGGAGCTGTTTTTT. J is TRBJ2-2 and V is TRBV10-3; D may match TRBD1 or TRBD2 (5 bases each). Deletions cut 10 bases from V and 0 bases from J, with 21 bases between. Germline assignment: CDR1 ENHRY and CDR2 SYGVKD. CDR3 length equals 17 residues.

The chain is built from TRBV5-6 and TRBJ1-5; D gene ambiguous. Germline V gene sequence: CDR1 SGHDT, CDR2 YYEEEE. This CDR3 is 15 amino acids long. The V end lost 1 base, the J end lost 7 bases, and 15 bases lay between the germline ends. The CDR3 DNA reads TGTGCCAGCAGCTTGTCGGGAATTGGCGTACAGCCCCAGCATTTT. Amino acids: CASSLSGIGVQPQHF.

CDR3 sequence: CSVGQVNTEAFF. DNA for the CDR3: TGCAGCGTGGGACAGGTGAACACTGAAGCTTTCTTT. This chain uses TRBV29-1 with TRBJ1-1, with TRBD1 matching over 8 bases. V trimming: 6 bases; J trimming: 0 bases; junction bases outside the gene matches: 0. Germline CDR1 is SQVTM and CDR2 is ANQGSEA. There are 12 residues in the CDR3.

The table lists this clone with a count of one. V gene TRBV6-5 combines with J gene TRBJ1-4; the D is unclear. Trimming left V 5 bases short and J 8 bases short, with 12 bases between. The CDR3 runs to 13 residues. The germline V gene encodes CDR1 MNHEY and CDR2 SVGAGI. The CDR3 is CASSRSWGEKLFF. The CDR3 bases are TGTGCCAGCAGTAGAAGTTGGGGAGAAAAACTGTTTTTT.